The rows below give T cell receptor beta chains drawn from one sample of a study of OX40 agonist ivuxolimab in advanced cancers. Generated by immunoSEQ multiplex PCR, the TCRdb table keeps only in-frame clones and is missing some. The table shows 20,000 to 30,000 clones, with 75% to 80% occurring only once. This sample comprised CD4+ or CD8+ T cells sorted from blood, obtained in a trial of the OX40 agonist ivuxolimab. These receptors were obtained from an adult with an advanced solid tumor such as melanoma, head and neck, liver or kidney cancer. CDR3s include the opening cysteine and the closing phenylalanine or tryptophan. A D gene is named only where the DNA matches it firmly. The listing skips clone size in some rows; elsewhere it reads once, few, many or a size class.

>.|.|TRBJ2-2|TRBV10-3
CATLGAGELFF
TGTGCCACCTTGGGGGCCGGGGAGCTGTTTTTT
>few|.|TRBJ1-1|TRBV30
CAWSPLNTEAFF
TGTGCCTGGAGTCCCCTGAACACTGAAGCTTTCTTT
>.|.|TRBJ1-2|TRBV27
CASSPSLGGGGYTF
TGTGCCAGCAGTCCTTCCCTCGGTGGAGGGGGCTACACCTTC
>.|.|TRBJ2-5|TRBV6-5
CASSPFRSSGETQYF
TGTGCCAGCAGCCCTTTCAGGAGTTCAGGAGAGACCCAGTACTTC
>.|.|TRBJ1-2|TRBV7-9
CASSLPGLTNYGYTF
TGTGCCAGCAGCTTACCGGGCCTTACTAACTATGGCTACACCTTC
>.|.|TRBJ2-1|TRBV6-5
CASNDEYNEQFF
TGTGCCAGCAACGACGAGTACAATGAGCAGTTCTTC
>.|.|TRBJ1-1|TRBV6-6
CASSVRTEAFF
TGTGCCAGCAGTGTCCGCACTGAAGCTTTCTTT
>.|.|TRBJ2-5|TRBV6-6
CASSYYLAGETQYF
TGTGCCAGCAGTTATTACCTCGCGGGGGAGACCCAGTACTTC
>once|.|TRBJ1-1|TRBV4-1
CASSPHGNTEAFF
TGCGCCAGCAGCCCTCACGGGAACACTGAAGCTTTCTTT
>.|.|TRBJ2-3|TRBV6-4
CATRGGLPTDTQYF
TGTGCCACTCGTGGGGGCCTACCCACAGATACGCAGTATTTT
>.|TRBD2|TRBJ2-7|TRBV7-9
CASGRGSSYEQYF
TGTGCCAGCGGGCGGGGGAGCTCCTACGAGCAGTACTTC
>.|TRBD2|TRBJ2-2|TRBV6-5
CASRLAGDTGELFF
TGTGCCAGCAGACTAGCGGGGGACACCGGGGAGCTGTTTTTT
>.|TRBD2|TRBJ2-7|TRBV7-2
CASSSNLAGGYEQYF
TGTGCCAGCAGCTCAAATCTAGCGGGGGGTTACGAGCAGTACTTC
>.|.|TRBJ2-2|TRBV27
CASSLSVGATYTGELFF
TGTGCCAGCAGTTTATCGGTTGGAGCGACCTACACCGGGGAGCTGTTTTTT
>.|.|TRBJ2-7|TRBV5-1
CASSLAGVHEQYF
TGCGCCAGCAGCTTGGCCGGAGTCCACGAGCAGTACTTC
>.|TRBD2|TRBJ2-1|TRBV27
CASSTPGLVYNEQFF
TGTGCCAGCAGCACCCCGGGACTAGTCTACAATGAGCAGTTCTTC
>.|.|TRBJ1-1|TRBV5-6
CASSLGRGEAFF
TGTGCCAGCAGCTTGGGGAGGGGTGAAGCTTTCTTT
>.|.|TRBJ2-2|TRBV4-1
CASSQDGTSTGELFF
TGCGCCAGCAGCCAAGATGGGACAAGCACCGGGGAGCTGTTTTTT
>.|.|TRBJ2-7|TRBV30
CACIGTTTYEQYF
TGTGCCTGTATAGGGACAACAACCTACGAGCAGTACTTC
>.|.|TRBJ2-3|TRBV5-6
CASSRNPTDTQYF
TGTGCCAGCAGCAGGAACCCCACAGATACGCAGTATTTT
>.|.|TRBJ2-2|TRBV9
CASSAGFGELFF
TGTGCCAGCAGCGCCGGTTTCGGGGAGCTGTTTTTT
>.|.|TRBJ2-3|TRBV28
CASTPPGGQFGTQYF
TGTGCCAGCACCCCACCCGGGGGCCAGTTTGGGACGCAGTATTTT
>.|.|TRBJ2-3|TRBV7-9
CASSSVGAGMTDTQYF
TGTGCCAGCAGCTCTGTTGGGGCGGGGATGACAGATACGCAGTATTTT
>.|.|TRBJ2-7|TRBV7-2
CASSLYPGTDYEQYF
TGTGCCAGCAGCTTATATCCAGGGACTGACTACGAGCAGTACTTC
>.|.|TRBJ2-3|TRBV6-4
CASSASSTDTQYF
TGTGCCAGCAGCGCCTCTAGCACAGATACGCAGTATTTT
>.|.|TRBJ1-4|TRBV4-2
CASSPDSGEEKLFF
TGTGCCAGCAGCCCGGACAGTGGGGAAGAAAAACTGTTTTTT
>.|.|TRBJ1-3|TRBV4-2
CASSQGQGGTGNTIYF
TGTGCCAGCAGCCAAGGGCAGGGTGGAACTGGAAACACCATATATTTT
>.|.|TRBJ2-1|TRBV5-1
CASSFRGGGEQFF
TGCGCCAGCAGCTTTCGGGGAGGTGGAGAGCAGTTCTTC
>.|.|TRBJ2-7|TRBV20-1
CSASAYEQYF
TGCAGTGCTTCGGCCTACGAGCAGTACTTC
>.|TRBD1|TRBJ2-7|TRBV18
CASSPTGARYEQYF
TGTGCCAGCTCACCGACAGGGGCGAGGTACGAGCAGTACTTC
>.|.|TRBJ2-7|TRBV28
CASSDRYEQYF
TGTGCCAGCAGCGACCGCTACGAGCAGTACTTC
>.|.|TRBJ1-1|TRBV14
CASSQVRSVAEAFF
TGTGCCAGCAGCCAAGTTCGTTCGGTCGCTGAAGCTTTCTTT
>few|TRBD2|TRBJ2-7|TRBV27
CASRLPGTSGRDEQYF
TGTGCCAGCCGCCTGCCTGGGACTAGCGGGAGGGACGAGCAGTACTTC
>once|TRBD2|TRBJ2-3|TRBV19
CASSIYLGASGSSTDTQYF
TGTGCCAGTAGTATCTATCTCGGAGCTAGCGGTTCTAGCACAGATACGCAGTATTTT
>few|.|TRBJ2-7|TRBV4-1
CASSQAEGTPYEQYF
TGCGCCAGCAGCCAAGCGGAGGGGACCCCCTACGAGCAGTACTTC
>.|TRBD1|TRBJ2-4|TRBV13
CASSTRRDRGDQYF
TGTGCCAGCAGCACAAGGCGGGACAGGGGGGATCAGTACTTC
>.|.|TRBJ2-4|TRBV7-3
CASFPQRSKNIQYF
TGTGCCAGCTTCCCCCAGCGGTCCAAAAACATTCAGTACTTC
>.|.|TRBJ1-2|TRBV30
CAWSEQGAHGYTF
TGTGCCTGGAGTGAACAGGGAGCGCATGGCTACACCTTC
>.|TRBD2|TRBJ2-1|TRBV11-2
CASSLWGEGYNEQFF
TGTGCCAGCAGCCTGTGGGGGGAGGGCTACAATGAGCAGTTCTTC
>.|.|TRBJ2-7|TRBV27
CASIGHPYEQYF
TGTGCCAGCATAGGACACCCCTACGAGCAGTACTTC
>.|.|TRBJ2-5|TRBV1
CTSSPILGLETQYF
TGCACCAGCAGCCCCATTCTGGGGCTAGAGACCCAGTACTTC
>.|.|TRBJ2-1|TRBV7-7
CASSLAGAPLSEQFF
TGTGCCAGCAGCTTAGCGGGGGCCCCCCTGAGTGAGCAGTTCTTC
>once|TRBD2|TRBJ2-1|TRBV11-3
CASSSSPAAGGSDEQFF
TGTGCCAGCAGCTCTAGCCCCGCGGCGGGAGGGAGCGATGAGCAGTTCTTC
>.|TRBD1|TRBJ2-5|TRBV7-3
CASSFGQGTTQYF
TGTGCCAGCAGCTTCGGACAGGGGACCACCCAGTACTTC
>few|.|TRBJ2-7|TRBV28
CASNPGWYEQYF
TGTGCCAGCAATCCAGGGTGGTACGAGCAGTACTTC